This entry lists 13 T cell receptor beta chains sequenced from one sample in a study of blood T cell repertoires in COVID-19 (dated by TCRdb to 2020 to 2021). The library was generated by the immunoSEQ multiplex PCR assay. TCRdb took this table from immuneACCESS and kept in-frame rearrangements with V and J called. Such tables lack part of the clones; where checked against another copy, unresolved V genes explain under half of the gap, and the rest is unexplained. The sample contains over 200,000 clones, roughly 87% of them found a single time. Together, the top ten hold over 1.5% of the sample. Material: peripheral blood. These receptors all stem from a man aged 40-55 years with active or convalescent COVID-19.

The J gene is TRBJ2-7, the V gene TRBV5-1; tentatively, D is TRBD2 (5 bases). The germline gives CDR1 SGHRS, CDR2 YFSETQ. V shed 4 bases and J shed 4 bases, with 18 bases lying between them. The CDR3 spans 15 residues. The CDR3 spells CASSPTLGELYEQYF. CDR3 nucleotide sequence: TGCGCCAGCAGCCCTACTCTCGGGGAGTTATACGAGCAGTACTTC.

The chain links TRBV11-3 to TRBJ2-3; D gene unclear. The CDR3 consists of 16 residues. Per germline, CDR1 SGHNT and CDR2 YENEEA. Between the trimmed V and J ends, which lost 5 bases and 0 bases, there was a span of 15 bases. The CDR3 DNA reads TGTGCCAGCAGCGATACTCGACGGAGAAGCACAGATACGCAGTATTTT. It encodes CASSDTRRRSTDTQYF.

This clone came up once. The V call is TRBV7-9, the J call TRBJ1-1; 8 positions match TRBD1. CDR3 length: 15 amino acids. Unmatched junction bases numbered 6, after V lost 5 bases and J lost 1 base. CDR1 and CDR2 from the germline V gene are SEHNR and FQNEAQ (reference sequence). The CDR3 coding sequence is TGTGCCAGCAGCCTCGGACAGGGAGAGAACACTGAAGCTTTCTTT. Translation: CASSLGQGENTEAFF. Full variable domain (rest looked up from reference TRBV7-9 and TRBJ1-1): DTGVSQNPRHKITKRGQNVTFRCDPISEHNRLYWYRQTLGQGPEFLTYFQNEAQLEKSRLLSDRFSAERPKGSFSTLEIQRTEQGDSAMYLCASSLGQGENTEAFFGQGTRLTVV.

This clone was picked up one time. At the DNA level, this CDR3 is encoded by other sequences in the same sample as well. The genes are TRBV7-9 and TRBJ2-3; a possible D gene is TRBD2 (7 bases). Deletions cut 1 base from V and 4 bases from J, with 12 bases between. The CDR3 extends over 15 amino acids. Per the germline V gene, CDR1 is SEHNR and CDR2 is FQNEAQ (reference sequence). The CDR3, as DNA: TGTGCCAGCAGCTTAGGGCAGGGGAGGGCAGATACGCAGTATTTT. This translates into CASSLGQGRADTQYF.

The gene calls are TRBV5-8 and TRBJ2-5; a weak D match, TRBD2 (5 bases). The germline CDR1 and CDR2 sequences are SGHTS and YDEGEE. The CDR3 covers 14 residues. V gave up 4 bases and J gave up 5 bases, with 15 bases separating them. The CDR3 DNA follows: TGTGCCAGCAGCCCGCACTTGATAGCGGAGACCCAGTACTTC. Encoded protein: CASSPHLIAETQYF.

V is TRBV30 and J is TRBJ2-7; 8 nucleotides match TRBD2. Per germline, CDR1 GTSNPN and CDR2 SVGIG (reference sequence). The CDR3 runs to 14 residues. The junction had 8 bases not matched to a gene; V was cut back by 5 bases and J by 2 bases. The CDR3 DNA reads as TGTGCCTGGGTATCTCCGGGACTAGCCTACGAGCAGTACTTC. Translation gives CAWVSPGLAYEQYF.

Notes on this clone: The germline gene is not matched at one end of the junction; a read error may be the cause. CDR3 in DNA: TGTGCCAGCAGCGAAGGTAGCTCTGGGGCCAACGTCCTGACTTTC. It yields the protein CASSEGSSGANVLTF. The chain has TRBV6-1 and TRBJ2-6; unclear D gene. CDR1 is MNHNS, CDR2 SASEGT, per germline. The CDR3 length is 15 residues.

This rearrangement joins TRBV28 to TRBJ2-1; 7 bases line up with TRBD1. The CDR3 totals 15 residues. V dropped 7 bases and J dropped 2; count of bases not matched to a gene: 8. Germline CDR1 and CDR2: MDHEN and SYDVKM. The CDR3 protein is CASKEGDRAYNEQFF. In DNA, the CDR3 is TGTGCCAGCAAAGAAGGGGACAGAGCCTACAATGAGCAGTTCTTC.

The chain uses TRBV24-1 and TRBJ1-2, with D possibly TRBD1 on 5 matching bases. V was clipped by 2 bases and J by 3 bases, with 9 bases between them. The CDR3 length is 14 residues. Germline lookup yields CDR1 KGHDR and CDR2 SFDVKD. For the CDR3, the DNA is TGTGCCACCAGTGATTCTGGCAGGGACTATGGCTACACCTTC. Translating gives CATSDSGRDYGYTF.

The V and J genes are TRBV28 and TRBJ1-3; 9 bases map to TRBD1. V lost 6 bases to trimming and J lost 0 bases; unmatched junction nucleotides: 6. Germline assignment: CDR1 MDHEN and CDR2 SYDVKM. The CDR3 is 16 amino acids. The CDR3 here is CASRPRTGDSGNTIYF. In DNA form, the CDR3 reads TGTGCCAGCAGACCTCGGACAGGGGACTCTGGAAACACCATATATTTT.

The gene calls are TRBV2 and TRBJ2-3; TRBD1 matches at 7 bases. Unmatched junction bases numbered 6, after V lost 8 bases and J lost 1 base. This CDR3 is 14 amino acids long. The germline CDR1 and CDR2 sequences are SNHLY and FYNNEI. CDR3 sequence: CASGSDRGTDTQYF. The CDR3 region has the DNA TGTGCCAGCGGCAGCGACAGGGGCACAGATACGCAGTATTTT.

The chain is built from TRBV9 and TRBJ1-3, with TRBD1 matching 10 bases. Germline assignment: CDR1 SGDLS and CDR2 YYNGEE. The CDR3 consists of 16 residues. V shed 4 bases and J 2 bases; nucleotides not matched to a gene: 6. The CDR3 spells CASSSDRGLTGNTIYF. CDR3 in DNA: TGTGCCAGCAGCTCAGACAGGGGGCTAACTGGAAACACCATATATTTT.

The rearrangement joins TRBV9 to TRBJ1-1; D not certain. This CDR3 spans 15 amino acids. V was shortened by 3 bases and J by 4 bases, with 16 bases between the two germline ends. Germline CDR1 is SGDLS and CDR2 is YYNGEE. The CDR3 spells CASSDDGTGSTEAFF. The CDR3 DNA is TGTGCCAGCAGCGACGACGGAACGGGGAGCACTGAAGCTTTCTTT.